The rows below give T cell receptor beta chains drawn from one sample of a study of T cells in localized non-small cell lung cancer. Here immunoSEQ multiplex PCR was the method, and the copy in TCRdb shows in-frame clones only, minus some. The sample has around 79,000 clones, around 81% seen once. The specimen was PBMCs, collected before any cancer treatment. These receptors all stem from a man aged 35 to 70 with stage II squamous cell lung carcinoma. The CDR3 runs from the conserved cysteine through the conserved F or W. The order of the fields is clone size, D gene, J gene, V gene, CDR3 protein, CDR3 DNA. The D gene is left open where the match is weak. Clone size is not always given. Where it is, it says once, few, many or a class for expanded clones.

.,.,TRBJ2-7,TRBV2,CASSRQSYEQYF,TGTGCCAGCAGCCGACAGTCCTACGAGCAGTACTTC
.,.,TRBJ2-1,TRBV9,CASSFSGTEGGDEQFF,TGTGCCAGCAGCTTCTCAGGGACTGAAGGTGGGGATGAGCAGTTCTTC
.,.,TRBJ2-7,TRBV11-2,CASSRLRSYEQYF,TGTGCCAGCAGCCGCTTACGGTCCTACGAGCAGTACTTC
.,.,TRBJ2-3,TRBV7-9,CASSSPSTDTQYF,TGTGCCAGCAGCTCCCCCAGCACAGATACGCAGTATTTT
few,TRBD2,TRBJ2-1,TRBV19,CASGGLAGSNEQFF,TGTGCCAGTGGGGGCCTAGCGGGGAGCAATGAGCAGTTCTTC
.,TRBD2,TRBJ2-3,TRBV7-9,CASSLEALQRGARDTQYF,TGTGCCAGCAGCTTAGAAGCCCTCCAGCGGGGGGCCAGAGATACGCAGTATTTT
.,TRBD2,TRBJ2-7,TRBV28,CASSGVGGAYEQYF,TGTGCCAGCAGCGGGGTCGGGGGGGCCTACGAGCAGTACTTC
.,.,TRBJ2-3,TRBV19,CASRKGPAVTDTQYF,TGTGCCAGTAGAAAAGGGCCAGCAGTGACAGATACGCAGTATTTT
.,TRBD1,TRBJ2-7,TRBV5-1,CASSLHKGTGGRNSYEQYF,TGCGCCAGCAGCCTCCACAAAGGGACAGGGGGACGGAACTCCTACGAGCAGTACTTC
.,.,TRBJ1-5,TRBV7-2,CASSPAGVRGNQPQHF,TGTGCCAGCAGCCCCGCCGGGGTAAGAGGCAATCAGCCCCAGCATTTT
once,.,TRBJ2-3,TRBV10-3,CAIRGGVQSSTDTQYF,TGTGCCATCAGGGGGGGAGTTCAGAGTAGCACAGATACGCAGTATTTT
few,TRBD1,TRBJ2-7,TRBV5-1,CASSHGQGVSYEQYF,TGCGCCAGCAGCCATGGACAGGGGGTTTCCTACGAGCAGTACTTC
.,.,TRBJ1-6,TRBV10-3,CAILSSYNSPLHF,TGTGCCATCCTGAGCAGTTATAATTCACCCCTCCACTTT
.,TRBD1,TRBJ2-7,TRBV18,CASSPPGQVYEQYF,TGTGCCAGCTCACCACCGGGACAGGTCTACGAGCAGTACTTC
.,TRBD1,TRBJ2-6,TRBV27,CASSSGTGGTGANVLTF,TGTGCCAGCAGCTCCGGGACAGGAGGCACTGGGGCCAACGTCCTGACTTTC
.,.,TRBJ2-7,TRBV5-8,CASSLWTRSSEQYF,TGTGCCAGCAGCTTGTGGACTCGCTCCTCCGAGCAGTACTTC
.,.,TRBJ1-2,TRBV20-1,CSPYSEYGYTF,TGCAGTCCTTACTCAGAGTATGGCTACACCTTC
.,TRBD1,TRBJ2-1,TRBV5-1,CASSLVQGANEQFF,TGCGCCAGCAGCTTGGTTCAGGGGGCCAATGAGCAGTTCTTC
.,.,TRBJ2-7,TRBV7-8,CASSLAVGQGPYEQYF,TGTGCCAGCAGCTTAGCGGTCGGGCAGGGGCCCTACGAGCAGTACTTC
.,.,TRBJ2-7,TRBV7-9,CASSLMDPGEAYEQYF,TGTGCCAGCAGCTTAATGGATCCGGGAGAGGCCTACGAGCAGTACTTC
.,.,TRBJ2-1,TRBV19,CASSGLVGSYNEQFF,TGTGCCAGTAGCGGGCTAGTGGGGTCCTACAATGAGCAGTTCTTC
.,.,TRBJ1-5,TRBV19,CASSIVDNNQPQHF,TGTGCCAGTAGTATAGTCGACAACAATCAGCCCCAGCATTTT
once,.,TRBJ2-7,TRBV18,CASSRTGGKNYEQYF,TGTGCCAGCTCACGGACTGGCGGGAAAAACTACGAGCAGTACTTC
.,.,TRBJ2-4,TRBV5-1,CASSLGDQGIQYF,TGCGCCAGCAGCTTGGGGGACCAAGGGATTCAGTACTTC
.,.,TRBJ1-1,TRBV20-1,CSAQTETEAFF,TGCAGTGCGCAGACGGAGACCGAAGCTTTCTTT